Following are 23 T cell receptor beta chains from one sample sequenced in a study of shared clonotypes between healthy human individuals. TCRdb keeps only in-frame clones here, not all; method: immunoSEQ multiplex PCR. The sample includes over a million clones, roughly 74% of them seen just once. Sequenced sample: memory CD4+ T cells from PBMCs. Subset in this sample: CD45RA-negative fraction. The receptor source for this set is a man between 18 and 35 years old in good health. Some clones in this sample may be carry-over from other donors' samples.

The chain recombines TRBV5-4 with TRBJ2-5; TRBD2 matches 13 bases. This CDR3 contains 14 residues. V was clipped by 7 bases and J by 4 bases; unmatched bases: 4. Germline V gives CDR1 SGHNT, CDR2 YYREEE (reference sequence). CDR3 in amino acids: CASGGLAGPETQYF. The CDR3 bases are TGTGCCAGCGGGGGACTAGCGGGACCAGAGACCCAGTACTTC.

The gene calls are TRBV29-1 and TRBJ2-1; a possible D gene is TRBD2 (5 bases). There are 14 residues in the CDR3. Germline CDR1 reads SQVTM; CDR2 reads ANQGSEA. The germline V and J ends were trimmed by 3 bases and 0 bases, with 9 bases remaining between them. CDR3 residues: CSVDGISSYNEQFF. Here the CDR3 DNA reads TGCAGCGTTGACGGGATCAGCTCCTACAATGAGCAGTTCTTC.

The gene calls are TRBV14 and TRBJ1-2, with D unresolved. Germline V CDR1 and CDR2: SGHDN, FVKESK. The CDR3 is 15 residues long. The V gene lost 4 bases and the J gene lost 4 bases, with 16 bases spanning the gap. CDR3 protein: CASSPRGAIGYGYTF. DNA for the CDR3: TGTGCCAGCAGCCCCCGGGGAGCGATCGGCTATGGCTACACCTTC.

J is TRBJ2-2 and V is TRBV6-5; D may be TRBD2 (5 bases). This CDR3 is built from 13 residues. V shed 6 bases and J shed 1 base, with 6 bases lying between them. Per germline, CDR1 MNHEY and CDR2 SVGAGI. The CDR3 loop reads CASRAGNTGELFF. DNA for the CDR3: TGTGCCAGCAGGGCGGGGAACACCGGGGAGCTGTTTTTT.

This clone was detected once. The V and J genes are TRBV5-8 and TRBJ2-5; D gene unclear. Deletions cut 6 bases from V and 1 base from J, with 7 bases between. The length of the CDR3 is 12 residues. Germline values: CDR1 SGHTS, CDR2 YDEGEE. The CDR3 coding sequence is TGTGCCAGCACAAACTTCCAAGAGACCCAGTACTTC. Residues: CASTNFQETQYF.

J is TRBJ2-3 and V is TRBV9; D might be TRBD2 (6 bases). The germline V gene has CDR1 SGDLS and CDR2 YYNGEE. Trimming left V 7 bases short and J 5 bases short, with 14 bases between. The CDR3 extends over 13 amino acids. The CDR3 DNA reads TGTGCCAGCGGGGTGGAGGGTGGAGATACGCAGTATTTT. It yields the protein CASGVEGGDTQYF.

Here the CDR3 reads CSVISDRGGNTIYF. The CDR3, as DNA: TGCAGCGTTATTTCGGACAGGGGTGGAAACACCATATATTTT. The chain is built from TRBV29-1 and TRBJ1-3; TRBD1 matches at 9 bases. The trim removed 5 bases at V and 3 bases at J, leaving 5 bases unmatched. Looked up from germline, CDR1 is SQVTM and CDR2 is ANQGSEA. This CDR3 comprises 14 residues. Full variable domain (remainder filled in from reference TRBV29-1 and TRBJ1-3): SAVISQKPSRDICQRGTSLTIQCQVDSQVTMMFWYRQQPGQSLTLIATANQGSEATYESGFVIDKFPISRPNLTFSTLTVSNMSPEDSSIYLCSVISDRGGNTIYFGEGSWLTVV.

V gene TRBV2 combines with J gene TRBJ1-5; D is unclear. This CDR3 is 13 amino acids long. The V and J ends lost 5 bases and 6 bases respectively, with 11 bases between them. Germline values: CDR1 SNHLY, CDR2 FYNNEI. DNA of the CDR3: TGTGCCAGCAGTACGGACCATAGTCAGCCCCAGCATTTT. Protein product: CASSTDHSQPQHF.

CDR3 nucleotides: TGCGCCAGCAGCTTGGGGCCTAGCGGGGCCCAAGAGACCCAGTACTTC. It codes for CASSLGPSGAQETQYF. The rearrangement links TRBV5-1 to TRBJ2-5; 9 bases match TRBD2. The CDR3 has 16 amino acids. Trimming cost V 0 bases and J 1 base; bases outside gene matches: 4. Per the germline V gene, CDR1 is SGHRS and CDR2 is YFSETQ. The full variable domain, completed using reference TRBV5-1 and TRBJ2-5, is KAGVTQTPRYLIKTRGQQVTLSCSPISGHRSVSWYQQTPGQGLQFLFEYFSETQRNKGNFPGRFSGRQFSNSRSEMNVSTLELGDSALYLCASSLGPSGAQETQYFGPGTRLLVL.

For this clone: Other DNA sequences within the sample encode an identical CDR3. This CDR3 reads CASSRLAGSNTGELFF. CDR3 coding DNA: TGCGCCAGCAGCAGACTAGCGGGCTCCAACACCGGGGAGCTGTTTTTT. The chain links TRBV4-1 to TRBJ2-2; 10 bases fit TRBD2. Germline trimming cut 5 bases from V and 2 bases from J; bases unmatched to any gene: 5. Per germline, CDR1 MGHRA and CDR2 YSYEKL. The CDR3 has 16 residues.

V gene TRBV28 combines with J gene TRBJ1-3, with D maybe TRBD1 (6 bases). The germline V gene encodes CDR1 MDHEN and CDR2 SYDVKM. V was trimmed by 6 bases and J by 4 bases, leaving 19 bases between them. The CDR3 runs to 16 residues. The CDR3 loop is CASRPYREVTGNTIYF. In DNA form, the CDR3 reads TGTGCCAGCAGGCCATACAGGGAGGTGACGGGAAACACCATATATTTT.

DNA for the CDR3: TGCAGCGTTGATGGGGGTAACGCTGAAGCTTTCTTT. This translates into CSVDGGNAEAFF. The chain recombines TRBV29-1 with TRBJ1-1; tentative D call: TRBD1 (5 bases). Germline CDR1 reads SQVTM; CDR2 reads ANQGSEA. V was pared by 3 bases and J by 6 bases, with 11 bases between. The CDR3 contains 12 residues.

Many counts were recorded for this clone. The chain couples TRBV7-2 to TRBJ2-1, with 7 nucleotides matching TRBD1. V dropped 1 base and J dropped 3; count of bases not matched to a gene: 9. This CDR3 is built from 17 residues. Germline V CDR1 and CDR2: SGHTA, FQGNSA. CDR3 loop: CASSLVFATGSYNEQFF. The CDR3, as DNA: TGTGCCAGCAGCTTAGTATTCGCGACAGGGAGCTACAATGAGCAGTTCTTC.

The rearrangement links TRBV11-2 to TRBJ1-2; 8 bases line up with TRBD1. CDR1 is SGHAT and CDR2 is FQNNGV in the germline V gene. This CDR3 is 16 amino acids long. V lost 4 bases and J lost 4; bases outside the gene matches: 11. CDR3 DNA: TGTGCCAGCAGCTCTATCCGGACAGGGACCTTCTATGGCTACACCTTC. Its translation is CASSSIRTGTFYGYTF.

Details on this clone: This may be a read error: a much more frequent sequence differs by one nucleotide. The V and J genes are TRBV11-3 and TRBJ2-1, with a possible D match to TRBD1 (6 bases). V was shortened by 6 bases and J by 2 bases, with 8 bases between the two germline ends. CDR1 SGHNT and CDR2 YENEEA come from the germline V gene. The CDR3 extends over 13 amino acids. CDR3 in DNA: TGTGCCAGCAGTTCAGGGGCCTACAATGAGCAGTTCTTC. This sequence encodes CASSSGAYNEQFF. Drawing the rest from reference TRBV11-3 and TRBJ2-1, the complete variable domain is EAGVVQSPRYKIIEKKQPVAFWCNPISGHNTLYWYLQNLGQGPELLIRYENEEAVDDSQLPKDRFSAERLKGVDSTLKIQPAELGDSAVYLCASSSGAYNEQFFGPGTRLTVL.

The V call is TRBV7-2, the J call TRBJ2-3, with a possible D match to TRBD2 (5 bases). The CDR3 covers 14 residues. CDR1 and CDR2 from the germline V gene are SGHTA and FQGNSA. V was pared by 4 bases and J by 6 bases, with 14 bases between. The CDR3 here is CASSSQEGRDTQYF. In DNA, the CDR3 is TGTGCCAGCAGCTCGCAAGAGGGTAGGGATACGCAGTATTTT.

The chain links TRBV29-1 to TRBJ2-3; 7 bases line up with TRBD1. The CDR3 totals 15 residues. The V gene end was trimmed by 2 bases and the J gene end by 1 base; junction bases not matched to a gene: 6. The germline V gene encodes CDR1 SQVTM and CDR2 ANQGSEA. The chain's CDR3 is CSVEKGALRTDTQYF. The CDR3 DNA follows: TGCAGCGTTGAAAAGGGGGCCCTCCGCACAGATACGCAGTATTTT.

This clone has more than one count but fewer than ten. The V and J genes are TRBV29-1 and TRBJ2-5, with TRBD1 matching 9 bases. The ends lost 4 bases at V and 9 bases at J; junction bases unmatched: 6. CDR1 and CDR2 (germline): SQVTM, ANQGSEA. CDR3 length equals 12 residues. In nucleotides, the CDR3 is TGCAGCGTTGTTAGGACAGGGGAACCCCAGTACTTC. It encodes CSVVRTGEPQYF.

This CDR3 reads CALDRGASYEQYF. CDR3 bases: TGTGCCCTCGACCGGGGGGCCTCCTACGAGCAGTACTTC. The chain joins TRBV7-9 to TRBJ2-7; D is perhaps TRBD2 (7 bases). Trimming shortened V by 11 bases and J by 0 bases, and 14 bases separated the two germline ends. There are 13 residues in the CDR3. Looked up from germline, CDR1 is SEHNR and CDR2 is FQNEAQ (reference sequence).

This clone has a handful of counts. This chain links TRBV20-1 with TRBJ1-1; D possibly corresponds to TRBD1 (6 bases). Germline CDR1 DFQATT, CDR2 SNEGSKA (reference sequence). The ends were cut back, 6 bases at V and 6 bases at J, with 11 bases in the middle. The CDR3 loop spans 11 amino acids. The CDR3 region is CSATGRAEAFF. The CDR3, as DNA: TGCAGTGCCACAGGGCGCGCTGAAGCTTTCTTT.

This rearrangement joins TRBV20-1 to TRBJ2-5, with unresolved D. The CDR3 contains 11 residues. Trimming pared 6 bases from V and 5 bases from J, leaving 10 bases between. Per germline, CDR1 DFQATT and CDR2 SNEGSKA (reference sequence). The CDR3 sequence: CSATRSETQYF. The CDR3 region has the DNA TGCAGTGCCACCAGATCGGAGACCCAGTACTTC.

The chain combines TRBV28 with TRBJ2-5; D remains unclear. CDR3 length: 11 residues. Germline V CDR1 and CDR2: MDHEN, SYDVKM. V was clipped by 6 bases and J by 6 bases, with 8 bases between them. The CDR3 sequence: CASRKAQTQYF. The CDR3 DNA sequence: TGTGCCAGCAGGAAGGCCCAGACCCAGTACTTC.

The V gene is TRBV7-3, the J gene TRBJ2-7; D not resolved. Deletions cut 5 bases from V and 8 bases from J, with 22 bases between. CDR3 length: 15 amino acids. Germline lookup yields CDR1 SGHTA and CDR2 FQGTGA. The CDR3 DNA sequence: TGTGCCAGCAGCCTCATATATGCGGACCCTACTCAGCAGTACTTC. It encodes CASSLIYADPTQQYF.